The clone carrying this T cell receptor (beta chain) was seen more than once but under ten times. TCRdb ran MiXCR on the 5' RACE reads and lists one entry per CDR3 protein. Here the sample spans about 98,000 distinct CDR3 sequences, 13% being singletons. After removal of 6 bases from V and 0 bases from J, the junction contained 5 bases not matched to a gene. This CDR3 has 15 residues. Looked up from germline, CDR1 is MNHEY and CDR2 is SVGEGT. The sample originates from a study of early T cells in non-severe SARS-CoV-2 infection. The source of this sequence is an adult who was a healthcare worker with PCR-confirmed SARS-CoV-2 infection or an uninfected control (not recorded which). V and J are TRBV6-2 or TRBV6-3 and TRBJ2-7, with 10 nucleotides matching TRBD2. Sequencing input: whole blood. The CDR3 protein is CASRLAGDGSYEQYF. The CDR3 DNA is TGTGCCAGCAGGCTAGCGGGAGATGGCTCCTACGAGCAGTACTTC.